This TCR beta chain emerged from a study of cytomegalovirus exposure and HLA in healthy donors. Background on the study: Genetic ancestry analysis placed about 80% of the 300 to 400 donors that were genotyped in the Caucasian-associated cluster. Study conclusions and caveats: A later analysis found most CMV-associated TCR beta chains apparently HLA-restricted. An observed cluster of highly shared sequence variants was recorded as a likely sequencing artifact. Rare TCR sequences predominated, though certain public TCRs were found in many donors.

This CDR3 region has 18 residues. Germline CDR1 is SGHDT and CDR2 is YYEEEE. The V and J ends lost 6 bases and 6 bases respectively, with 27 bases between them. A remark on this clone: Antigen: not known.

PCR employed 60 Vbeta and 13 Jbeta primers. The method was immunoSEQ multiplex PCR; TCRdb's version includes in-frame clones alone and lacks a portion of them. This table has roughly 190,000 clones, roughly four fifths appearing once. The chain has TRBV5-6 and TRBJ1-4; D not resolved. Sequencing used PBMCs. This receptor was taken from a man aged 40-55 years in good health and CMV-seropositive. The CDR3 coding sequence is TGTGCCAGCATTTTTTTCAAGCAGAAGGCGGCATACGATGAAAAACTGTTTTTT. It yields the protein CASIFFKQKAAYDEKLFF.